These T cell receptor beta chains were read from a single sample in a study of shared clonotypes between healthy human individuals. Method: immunoSEQ multiplex PCR; TCRdb's copy keeps in-frame clones and lacks some. This table holds roughly 2.2 million clones, around 92% found once. Sequenced material: naive CD4+ T cells from PBMCs. Receptors originate from a man younger than 35 in good health. Some clones in this sample may be carry-over from other donors' samples. The CDR3 runs from the conserved cysteine through the conserved F or W. A D gene is named only where the DNA matches it firmly.

16,TRBJ2-5,-,TRBV7-2,TGTGCCAGCAGCTTGTCCCAATGGGCGGGACAAGAGACCCAGTACTTC,CASSLSQWAGQETQYF
16,TRBJ1-2,-,TRBV25-1,TGTGCCAGCAGTCGGCAGGGGAGGTTTGGAGAGCGTGGCTACACCTTC,CASSRQGRFGERGYTF
16,TRBJ2-7,-,TRBV18,TGTGCCAGCTCACCATTAACGGGGAGGATCGCCTACGAGCAGTACTTC,CASSPLTGRIAYEQYF
16,TRBJ1-5,-,TRBV19,TGTGCCAGTAGTATATTAAAGGGTAGAGTGGATCAGCCCCAGCATTTT,CASSILKGRVDQPQHF
16,TRBJ2-2,-,TRBV28,TGTGCCAGCACCCTCGGGGGTAGTATAATTACCGGGGAGCTGTTTTTT,CASTLGGSIITGELFF
13,TRBJ1-2,-,TRBV12-2,TGTGCAAGTCGCTTAAGGGATGTAGAATGCTACACCTTC,CASRLRDVECYTF
14,TRBJ2-5,-,TRBV21-1,TGTGCCAGCAGCAAAGATGGCAGGGTAGAGACCCAGTACTTC,CASSKDGRVETQYF
15,TRBJ1-1,-,TRBV7-9,TGTGCCAGCAGCCGACGGGGTAACAGGGTCGCTGAAGCTTTCTTT,CASSRRGNRVAEAFF
13,TRBJ1-1,-,TRBV7-2,TGTGCCAGCAGCTTAGATTTGTACACTGAAGCTTTCTTT,CASSLDLYTEAFF
14,TRBJ1-6,-,TRBV5-1,TGCGCCAGCAGCCCCTGGGAAACGTCTTCACCCCTCCACTTT,CASSPWETSSPLHF
14,TRBJ2-7,-,TRBV7-8,TGTGCCAGCAGCTTAGGGGGTAACCGTGGCGAGCAGTACTTC,CASSLGGNRGEQYF
13,TRBJ2-7,-,TRBV28,TGTGCCAGCAGTGGGGGCAGTACCTACGAGCAGTACTTC,CASSGGSTYEQYF
13,TRBJ1-1,TRBD1,TRBV30,TGTGCCTGGAGTATACCCAGGGGGGTTGAAGCTTTCTTT,CAWSIPRGVEAFF
15,TRBJ1-3,-,TRBV7-6,TGTGCCAGCAGCTTTGATACCTACTCTGGAAACACCATATATTTT,CASSFDTYSGNTIYF